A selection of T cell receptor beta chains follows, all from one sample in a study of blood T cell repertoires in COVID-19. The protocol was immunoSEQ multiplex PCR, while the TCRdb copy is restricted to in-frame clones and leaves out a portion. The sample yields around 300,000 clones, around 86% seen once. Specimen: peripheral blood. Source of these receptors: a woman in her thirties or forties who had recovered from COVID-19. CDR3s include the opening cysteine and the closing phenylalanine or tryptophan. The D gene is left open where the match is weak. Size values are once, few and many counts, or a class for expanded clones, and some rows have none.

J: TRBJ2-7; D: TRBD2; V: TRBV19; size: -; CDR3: CASSIEAGYEQYF; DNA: TGTGCCAGTAGTATAGAAGCGGGGTACGAGCAGTACTTC
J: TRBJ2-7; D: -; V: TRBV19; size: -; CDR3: CASSPDLGQSSYEQYF; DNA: TGTGCCAGTAGCCCCGATTTGGGCCAGAGCTCCTACGAGCAGTACTTC
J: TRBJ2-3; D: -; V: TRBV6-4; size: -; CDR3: CASSDSLANYTDTQYF; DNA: TGTGCCAGCAGTGACTCTCTAGCGAACTACACAGATACGCAGTATTTT
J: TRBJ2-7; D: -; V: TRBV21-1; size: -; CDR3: CASSKDISYEQYF; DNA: TGTGCCAGCAGCAAGGACATCTCCTACGAGCAGTACTTC
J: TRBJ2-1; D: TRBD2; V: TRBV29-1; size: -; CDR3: CSVVTSGGLANEQFF; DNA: TGCAGCGTGGTCACTAGCGGGGGGCTGGCCAATGAGCAGTTCTTC
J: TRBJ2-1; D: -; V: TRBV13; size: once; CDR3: CASSLFAESSYNEQFF; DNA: TGTGCCAGCAGCTTATTCGCGGAGAGCTCCTACAATGAGCAGTTCTTC
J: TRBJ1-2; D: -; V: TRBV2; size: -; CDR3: CASSELGADYGYTF; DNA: TGTGCCAGCAGTGAGCTGGGGGCCGACTATGGCTACACCTTC
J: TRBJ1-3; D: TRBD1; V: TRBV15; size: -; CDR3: CATSRDRAPGNTIYF; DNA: TGTGCCACCAGCAGGGACAGGGCGCCGGGAAACACCATATATTTT
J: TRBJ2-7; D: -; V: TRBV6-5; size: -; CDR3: CASSQGPYEQYF; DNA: TGTGCCAGCAGTCAGGGCCCCTACGAGCAGTACTTC
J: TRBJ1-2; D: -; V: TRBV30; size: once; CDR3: CAWKGGSYGYTF; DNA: TGTGCCTGGAAAGGTGGGAGCTATGGCTACACCTTC
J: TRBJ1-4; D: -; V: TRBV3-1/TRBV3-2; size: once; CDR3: CASSQEGGNEKLFF; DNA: TGTGCCAGCAGCCAAGAGGGGGGGAATGAAAAACTGTTTTTT
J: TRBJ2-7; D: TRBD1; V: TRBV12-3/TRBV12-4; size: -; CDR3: CASRQGAVYEQYF; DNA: TGTGCCAGCAGGCAGGGGGCGGTCTACGAGCAGTACTTC
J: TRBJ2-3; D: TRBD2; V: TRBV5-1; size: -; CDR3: CASSSGTSGSTDTQYF; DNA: TGCGCCAGCAGCTCCGGGACTAGCGGGAGCACAGATACGCAGTATTTT
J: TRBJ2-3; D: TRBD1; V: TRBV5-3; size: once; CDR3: CARSPGTETDTQYF; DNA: TGTGCCAGAAGCCCCGGGACAGAAACAGATACGCAGTATTTT
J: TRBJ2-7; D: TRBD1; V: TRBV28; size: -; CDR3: CASSSGQPHEQYF; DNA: TGTGCCAGCAGTTCGGGACAGCCCCACGAGCAGTACTTC
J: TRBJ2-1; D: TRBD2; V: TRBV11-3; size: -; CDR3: CASSLGAGGEQFF; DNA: TGTGCCAGCAGCTTAGGAGCGGGAGGTGAGCAGTTCTTC
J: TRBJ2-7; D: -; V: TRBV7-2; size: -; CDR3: CASSLGPPGLSYEQYF; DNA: TGTGCCAGCAGCTTAGGCCCGCCGGGACTGTCCTACGAGCAGTACTTC
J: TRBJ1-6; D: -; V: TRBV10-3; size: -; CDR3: CAIGGRDSPLHF; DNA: TGTGCCATCGGAGGAAGGGATTCACCCCTCCACTTT
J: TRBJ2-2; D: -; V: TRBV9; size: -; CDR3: CASSVGQTGTGELFF; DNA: TGTGCCAGCAGCGTAGGGCAGACAGGAACCGGGGAGCTGTTTTTT
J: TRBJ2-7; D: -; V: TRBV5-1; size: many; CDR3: CAFRGRRSSYEQYF; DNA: TGCGCCTTTCGCGGACGGAGGAGCTCCTACGAGCAGTACTTC
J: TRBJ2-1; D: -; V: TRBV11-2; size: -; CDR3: CASSFVEISYNEQFF; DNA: TGTGCCAGCAGCTTTGTGGAGATCTCCTACAATGAGCAGTTCTTC
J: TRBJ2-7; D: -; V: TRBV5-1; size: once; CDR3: CASSSGGAREQYF; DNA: TGCGCCAGCAGCTCTGGGGGCGCGCGGGAGCAGTACTTC
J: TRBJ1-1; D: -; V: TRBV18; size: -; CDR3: CASSWGDTEAFF; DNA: TGTGCCAGCTCATGGGGGGATACTGAAGCTTTCTTT
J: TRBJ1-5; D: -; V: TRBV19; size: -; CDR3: CASSPGGGGNQPQHF; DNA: TGTGCCAGTAGCCCCGGCGGGGGAGGGAATCAGCCCCAGCATTTT
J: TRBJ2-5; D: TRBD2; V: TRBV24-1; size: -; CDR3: CATSDPGLAGAQETQYF; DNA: TGTGCCACCAGTGATCCGGGACTAGCGGGAGCGCAAGAGACCCAGTACTTC
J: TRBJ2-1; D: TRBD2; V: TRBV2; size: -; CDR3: CAWWEGHGDNEQFF; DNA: TGTGCCTGGTGGGAGGGGCACGGGGACAATGAGCAGTTCTTC
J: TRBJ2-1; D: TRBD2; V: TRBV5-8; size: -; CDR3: CASSLASTSGIDNEQFF; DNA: TGTGCCAGCAGCTTGGCATCCACTAGCGGGATAGACAATGAGCAGTTCTTC
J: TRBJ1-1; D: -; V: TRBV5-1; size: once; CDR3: CASSYNRDTEAFF; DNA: TGCGCCAGCAGCTATAACAGGGACACTGAAGCTTTCTTT
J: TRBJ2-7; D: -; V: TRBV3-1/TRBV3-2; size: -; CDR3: CASSQGPGGPSYEQYF; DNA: TGTGCCAGCAGCCAAGGACCCGGCGGCCCCTCCTACGAGCAGTACTTC
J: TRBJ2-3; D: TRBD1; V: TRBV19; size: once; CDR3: CASSPVGTGASTDTQYF; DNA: TGTGCCAGTAGTCCCGTCGGGACAGGGGCTAGCACAGATACGCAGTATTTT
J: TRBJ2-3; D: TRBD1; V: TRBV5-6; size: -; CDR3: CASRKDGTGGTDTQYF; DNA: TGTGCCAGCAGAAAAGACGGGACAGGGGGCACAGATACGCAGTATTTT
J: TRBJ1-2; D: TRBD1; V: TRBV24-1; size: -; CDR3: CATQPSPGQIDYGYTF; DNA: TGTGCCACCCAACCTTCCCCGGGACAGATAGACTATGGCTACACCTTC
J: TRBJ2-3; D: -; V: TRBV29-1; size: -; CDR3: CSVQTGHTDTQYF; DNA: TGCAGCGTCCAGACAGGTCACACAGATACGCAGTATTTT
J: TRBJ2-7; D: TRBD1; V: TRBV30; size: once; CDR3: CAWGTGYYEQYF; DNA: TGTGCCTGGGGGACAGGGTACTACGAGCAGTACTTC
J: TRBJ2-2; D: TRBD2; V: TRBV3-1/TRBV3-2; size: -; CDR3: CASSPAVGSGSSGELFF; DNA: TGTGCCAGCAGCCCAGCCGTGGGTAGCGGGAGCTCCGGGGAGCTGTTTTTT
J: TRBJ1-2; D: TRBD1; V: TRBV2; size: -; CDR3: CASRGTGKLHGYTF; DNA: TGTGCCAGCAGGGGGACAGGGAAGTTACATGGCTACACCTTC
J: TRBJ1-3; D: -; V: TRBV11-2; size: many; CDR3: CASSNNALPGNTIYF; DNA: TGTGCCAGCAGCAACAATGCCCTCCCGGGAAACACCATATATTTT
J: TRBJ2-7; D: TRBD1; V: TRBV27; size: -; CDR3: CASRPDRVGEQYF; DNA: TGTGCCAGCAGACCGGACAGGGTAGGGGAGCAGTACTTC
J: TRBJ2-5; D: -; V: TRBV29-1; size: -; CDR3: CSGSTAQETQYF; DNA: TGCAGCGGCTCGACAGCTCAAGAGACCCAGTACTTC
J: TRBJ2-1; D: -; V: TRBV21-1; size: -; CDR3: CASSKWVGSGYNEQFF; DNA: TGTGCCAGCAGCAAATGGGTCGGGAGTGGCTACAATGAGCAGTTCTTC
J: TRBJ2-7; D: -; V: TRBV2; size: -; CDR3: CASSELTIGGTYEQYF; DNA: TGTGCCAGCAGTGAACTTACTATCGGAGGTACTTACGAGCAGTACTTC
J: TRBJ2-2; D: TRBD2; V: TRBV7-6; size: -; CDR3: CASSLEASGNTGELFF; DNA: TGTGCCAGCAGCTTAGAGGCTAGCGGGAACACCGGGGAGCTGTTTTTT
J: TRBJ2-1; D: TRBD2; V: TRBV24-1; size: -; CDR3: CATSAAGVDDEQFF; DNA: TGTGCCACCAGTGCGGCGGGAGTCGACGATGAGCAGTTCTTC
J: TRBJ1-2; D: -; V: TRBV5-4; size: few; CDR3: CASSWGGDGYTF; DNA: TGTGCCAGCAGCTGGGGGGGAGATGGCTACACCTTC
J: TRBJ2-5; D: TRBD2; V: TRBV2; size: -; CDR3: CASSVAGGPETQYF; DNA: TGTGCCAGCAGTGTCGCGGGAGGGCCGGAGACCCAGTACTTC
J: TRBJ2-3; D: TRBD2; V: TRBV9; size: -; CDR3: CASSGLAGGSTDTQYF; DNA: TGTGCCAGCAGCGGCCTAGCGGGGGGAAGCACAGATACGCAGTATTTT
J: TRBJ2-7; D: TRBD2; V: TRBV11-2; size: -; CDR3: CASSLDRTSGTSSYEQYF; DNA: TGTGCCAGCAGCTTAGATCGAACTAGCGGGACGAGCTCCTACGAGCAGTACTTC
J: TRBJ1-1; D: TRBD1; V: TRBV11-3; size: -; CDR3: CASRTRGRTEAFF; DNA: TGTGCCAGCCGGACGAGGGGGCGGACTGAAGCTTTCTTT
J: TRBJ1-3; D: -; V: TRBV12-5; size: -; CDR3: CASGPGNSGNTIYF; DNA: TGTGCTAGTGGACCAGGGAATTCTGGAAACACCATATATTTT
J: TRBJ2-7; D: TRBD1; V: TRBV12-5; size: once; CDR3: CASGFTPGTDFYEQYF; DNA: TGTGCTAGTGGTTTCACCCCCGGGACAGACTTTTACGAGCAGTACTTC
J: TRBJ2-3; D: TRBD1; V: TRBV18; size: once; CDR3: CASTEPGQRTDTQYF; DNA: TGTGCCAGCACAGAGCCGGGACAGCGGACAGATACGCAGTATTTT
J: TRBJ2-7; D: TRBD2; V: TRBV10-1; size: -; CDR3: CASSDRPSGRANYEQYF; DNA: TGCGCCAGCAGTGATCGCCCTAGCGGGAGGGCCAATTACGAGCAGTACTTC
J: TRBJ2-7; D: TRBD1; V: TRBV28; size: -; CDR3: CASSLPGTGSYEQYF; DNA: TGTGCCAGCAGTTTACCCGGGACAGGTTCCTACGAGCAGTACTTC
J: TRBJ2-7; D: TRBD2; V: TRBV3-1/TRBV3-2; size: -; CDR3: CASGRESVYEQYF; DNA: TGTGCCAGCGGGCGGGAGTCAGTCTACGAGCAGTACTTC
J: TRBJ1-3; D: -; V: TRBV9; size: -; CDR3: CASSVRGVAVFGNNSGNTIYF; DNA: TGTGCCAGCAGCGTCCGGGGGGTCGCTGTATTTGGAAACAACTCTGGAAACACCATATATTTT
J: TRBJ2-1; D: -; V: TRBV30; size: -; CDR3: CAWSVRGGRAQFF; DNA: TGTGCCTGGAGTGTACGAGGGGGGAGGGCCCAGTTCTTC
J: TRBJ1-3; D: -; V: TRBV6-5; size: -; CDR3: CASSSTGFSGNTIYF; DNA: TGTGCCAGCAGTTCCACAGGGTTCTCCGGAAACACCATATATTTT
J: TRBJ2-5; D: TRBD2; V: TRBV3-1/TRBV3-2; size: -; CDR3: CASSPHGGGVETQYF; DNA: TGTGCCAGCAGCCCCCATGGGGGAGGGGTGGAGACCCAGTACTTC
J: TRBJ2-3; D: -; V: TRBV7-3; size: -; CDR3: CASSSRGYTDTQYF; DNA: TGTGCCAGCAGCTCCCGGGGATACACAGATACGCAGTATTTT